The 5 T cell receptor beta chains listed next were all sequenced from one sample in a study of T-cell reconstitution after alpha-beta-depleted transplantation in children. The authors prepared the TCRbeta library with unique molecular identifiers. TCRdb itself ran the PCR reads through MiXCR, one entry per CDR3 protein. The data show a few hundred thousand distinct CDR3 sequences, 10% to 15% seen once. Specimen: PBMCs, mostly from graft donor cells, collected 360 days after TCRalphabeta/CD19-depleted stem cell transplant. The receptors were gathered from a male patient younger than 18 who had a stem cell transplant for acute myeloid leukemia, so the T cells may come from the graft donor.

This chain joins TRBV29-1 and TRBJ1-4; 7 nucleotides agree with TRBD1. This CDR3 is built from 14 residues. The V and J ends lost 6 bases and 9 bases, in that order; junction bases with no gene match: 13. Germline V gene data show CDR1 as SQVTM and CDR2 as ANQGSEA. The CDR3: CSVGRTGPNQKLFF. Written as DNA, the CDR3 is TGCAGCGTCGGACGGACAGGACCAAATCAAAAACTGTTTTTT.

The chain recombines TRBV4-2 with TRBJ2-7; 7 bases line up with TRBD1. Germline lookup yields CDR1 LGHNA and CDR2 YNFKEQ. Trimming took 4 bases from V and 4 from J; bases not matched to a gene: 7. The CDR3 sequence is 14 residues long. In nucleotides, the CDR3 is TGTGCCAGCAGCCCTTTCGACAGGGAGTACGAGCAGTACTTC. Translation: CASSPFDREYEQYF.

The gene calls are TRBV6-4 and TRBJ2-2, with TRBD2 identical over 9 bases. Trimming at V came to 4 bases and at J to 5 bases, leaving 5 bases not matched to a gene. Germline assignment: CDR1 MRHNA and CDR2 SNTAGT. The CDR3 has 15 residues. Here the CDR3 reads CASSVVAGATGELFF. The CDR3 DNA is TGTGCCAGCAGTGTGGTAGCGGGAGCGACCGGGGAGCTGTTTTTT.

The sample holds a few counts of this clonotype. The CDR3 loop is CASSSTRRGLYF. The CDR3 DNA follows: TGTGCCAGCAGCTCTACCCGCAGGGGATTGTACTTC. The V call is TRBV14, the J call TRBJ2-7, with D perhaps matching TRBD1 (6 bases). The CDR3 has 12 amino acids. V lost 5 bases and J 12 bases, leaving 17 bases between the germline ends. Germline CDR1 reads SGHDN; CDR2 reads FVKESK.

V is TRBV6-5 and J is TRBJ2-1; no reliable D call. This CDR3 contains 15 residues. Germline V gene data show CDR1 as MNHEY and CDR2 as SVGAGI. Trimming took off 2 bases at V and 9 bases at J, with 17 bases between the two ends. CDR3 sequence: CASSYNEALNGEQFF. In DNA form, the CDR3 reads TGTGCCAGCAGTTACAATGAAGCTCTGAATGGTGAGCAGTTCTTC.